The clone carrying this TCR beta chain occurred once. The data belong to a study of HIV-infected patients and healthy controls. One entry per CDR3 protein, called by TCRdb with MiXCR from the 5' RACE reads. The sample holds 18,000 or so distinct CDR3 sequences, roughly 19% seen once. The trim removed 5 bases at V and 2 bases at J, leaving 5 bases unmatched. Germline-derived CDR1 and CDR2 are PRHDT and FYEKMQ (reference sequence). This CDR3 region has 14 residues. The chain employs TRBV13 and TRBJ2-7; 8 nucleotides match TRBD2. This TCR was sampled from a human donor in good health. The sample consisted of CD8+ T cells from blood. CDR3 in amino acids: CASSVREGPYEQYF. CDR3 in DNA: TGTGCCAGCAGCGTCCGGGAGGGCCCCTACGAGCAGTACTTC.